This paragraph covers one T cell receptor beta chain sequence. The antigen is unknown. This specimen belongs to a study of lymphopenia after photon versus proton radiotherapy. TCRdb's copy holds only in-frame clones and misses some; the assay was immunoSEQ multiplex PCR. The sample lists approximately 13,000 clones, approximately 80% seen once, with 27% in the top ten. Findings and limits, study-wide: Survival link was tested only in deceased patients; proton benefit remains a possibility. After lymphocyte nadir, photon-treated repertoires showed oligoclonal expansion, especially CD8+ Temra. A bigger post-nadir fall in TCR diversity correlated inversely with survival time in deceased patients.

In germline, CDR1 is LNHDA, CDR2 SQIVND (reference sequence). This CDR3 comprises 11 residues. V lost 10 bases and J lost 11, with 17 bases in between. The chain links TRBV19 to TRBJ1-1; possibly TRBD1 for D (5 bases). Sequences were derived from peripheral blood, sampled from a patient treated with photon-based radiotherapy. The sequence was obtained from a man between 50 and 59 years old with gastric cancer. DNA for the CDR3: TGTGCCACTATAAGGGGACCTGGGGCTTTCTTT. Its translation is CATIRGPGAFF.